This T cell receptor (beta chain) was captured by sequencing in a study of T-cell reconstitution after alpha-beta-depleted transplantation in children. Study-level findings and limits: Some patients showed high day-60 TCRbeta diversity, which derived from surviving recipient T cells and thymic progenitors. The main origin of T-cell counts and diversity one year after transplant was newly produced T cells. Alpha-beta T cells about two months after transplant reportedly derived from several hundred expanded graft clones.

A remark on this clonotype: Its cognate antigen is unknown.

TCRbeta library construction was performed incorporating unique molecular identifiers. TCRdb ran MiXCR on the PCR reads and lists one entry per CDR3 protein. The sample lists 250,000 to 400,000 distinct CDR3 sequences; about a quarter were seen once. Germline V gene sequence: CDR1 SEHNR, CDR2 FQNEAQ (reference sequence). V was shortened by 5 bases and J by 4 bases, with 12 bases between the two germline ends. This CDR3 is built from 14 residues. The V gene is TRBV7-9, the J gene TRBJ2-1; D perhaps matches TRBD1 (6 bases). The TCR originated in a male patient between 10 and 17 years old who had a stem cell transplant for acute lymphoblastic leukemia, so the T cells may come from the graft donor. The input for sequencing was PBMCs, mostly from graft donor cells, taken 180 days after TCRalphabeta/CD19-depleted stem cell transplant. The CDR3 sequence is CASSAGQSYNEQFF. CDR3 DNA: TGTGCCAGCAGCGCCGGACAGAGTTACAATGAGCAGTTCTTC. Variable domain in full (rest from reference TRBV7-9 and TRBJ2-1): DTGVSQNPRHKITKRGQNVTFRCDPISEHNRLYWYRQTLGQGPEFLTYFQNEAQLEKSRLLSDRFSAERPKGSFSTLEIQRTEQGDSAMYLCASSAGQSYNEQFFGPGTRLTVL.